This TCR beta chain is from a study of T cell changes during pregnancy in multiple sclerosis (dated by TCRdb to between 2018 and 2021). As for the study more broadly: The study examined how the T cell repertoire changed over the course of pregnancy in women with multiple sclerosis.

To note about this clone: Its antigen is unknown. Per-nucleotide qualities are absent, and no much larger clonotype sits a single base away.

Library preparation used the immunoSEQ multiplex PCR assay. TCRdb mirrors the immuneACCESS table, restricted to in-frame sequences. Some clones are absent from its copies; in checked studies, under half trace to an unresolved V gene, and the reason for the others is unknown. The sample table records roughly 87,000 clones; roughly 93% of these occur just once. The ten largest clones capture 1.2% to 1.5% of the sample. Specimen: peripheral blood, collected in the third trimester of pregnancy. This clonotype was obtained from a female donor in good health, enrolled as a control in a pregnancy study.

The DNA sequence is given as TGTGCCAGCAGCGCACGGGACACAGGGTACTATGGCTACACCTTC. Its translation reads: CASSARDTGYYGYTF. The chain couples TRBV7-2 to TRBJ1-2; the D gene is perhaps TRBD1, on 6 matching bases. The CDR3 numbers 15 residues from cysteine through phenylalanine. Of all the DNA, just the CDR3 is kept, 45 bases in frame from base 1. V is clipped by 5 bases and J by 3 bases, and the sequence between their germline boundaries is 16 bases long. CDR1 SGHTA and CDR2 FQGNSA are derived from the germline V gene.